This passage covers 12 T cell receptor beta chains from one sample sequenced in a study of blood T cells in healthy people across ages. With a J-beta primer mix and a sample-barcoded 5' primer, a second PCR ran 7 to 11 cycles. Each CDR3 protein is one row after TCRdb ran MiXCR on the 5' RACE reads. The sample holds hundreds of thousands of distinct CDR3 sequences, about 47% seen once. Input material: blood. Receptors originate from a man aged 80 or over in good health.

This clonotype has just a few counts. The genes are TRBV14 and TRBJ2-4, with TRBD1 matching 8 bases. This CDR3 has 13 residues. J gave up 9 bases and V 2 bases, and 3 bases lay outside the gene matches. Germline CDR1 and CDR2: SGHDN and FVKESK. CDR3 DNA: TGTGCCAGCAGCCAATACCAGGGGGCCATTCAGTACTTC. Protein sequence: CASSQYQGAIQYF.

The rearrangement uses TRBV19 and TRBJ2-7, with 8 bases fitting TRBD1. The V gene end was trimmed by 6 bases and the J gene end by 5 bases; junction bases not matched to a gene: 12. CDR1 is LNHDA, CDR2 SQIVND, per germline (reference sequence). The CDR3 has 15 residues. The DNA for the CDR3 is TGTGCCAGTAGAAACCCGGGGACAGGTACCGACGAGCAGTACTTC. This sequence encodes CASRNPGTGTDEQYF.

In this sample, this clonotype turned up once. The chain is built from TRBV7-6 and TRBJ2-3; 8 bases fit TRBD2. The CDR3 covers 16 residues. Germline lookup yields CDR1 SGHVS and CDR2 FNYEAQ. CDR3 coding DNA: TGTGCAATCGGACTAGCCAACGCACTAGGCACAGATACGCAGTATTTT. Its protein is CAIGLANALGTDTQYF.

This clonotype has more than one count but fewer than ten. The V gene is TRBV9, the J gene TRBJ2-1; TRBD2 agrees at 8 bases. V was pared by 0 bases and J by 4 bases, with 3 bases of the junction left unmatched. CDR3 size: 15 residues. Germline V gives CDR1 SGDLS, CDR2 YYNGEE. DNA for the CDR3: TGTGCCAGCAGCGTAGATTCGGGAGGGTACAATGAGCAGTTCTTC. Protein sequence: CASSVDSGGYNEQFF.

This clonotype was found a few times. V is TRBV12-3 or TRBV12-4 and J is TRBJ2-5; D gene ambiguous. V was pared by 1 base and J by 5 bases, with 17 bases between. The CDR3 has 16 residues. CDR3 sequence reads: CASSLEGIGLGETQYF. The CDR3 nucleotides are TGTGCCAGCAGTTTAGAAGGGATCGGGTTGGGGGAGACCCAGTACTTC.

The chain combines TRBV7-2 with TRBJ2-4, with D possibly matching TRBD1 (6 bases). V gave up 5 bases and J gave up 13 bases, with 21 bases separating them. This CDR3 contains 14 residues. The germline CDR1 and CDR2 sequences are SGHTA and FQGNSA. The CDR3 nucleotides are TGTGCCAGCAGCCCCACCGCCGACAGGCTGGGGCAGTACTTC. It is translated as CASSPTADRLGQYF.

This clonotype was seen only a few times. CDR3 sequence (DNA): TGTGCCAGCAGCTTGGACAGGGGGCGATCCTATGGCTACACCTTC. Its translation is CASSLDRGRSYGYTF. V usage is TRBV12-3 or TRBV12-4 and J usage is TRBJ1-2, with 11 bases aligning to TRBD1. V dropped 6 bases and J dropped 4; count of bases not matched to a gene: 7. This CDR3 comprises 15 residues.

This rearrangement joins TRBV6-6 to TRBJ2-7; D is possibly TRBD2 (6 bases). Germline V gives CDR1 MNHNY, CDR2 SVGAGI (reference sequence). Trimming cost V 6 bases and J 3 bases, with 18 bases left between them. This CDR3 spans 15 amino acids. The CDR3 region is CASSSPPSAIYEQYF. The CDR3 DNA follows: TGTGCCAGCAGCTCCCCGCCTAGCGCAATCTACGAGCAGTACTTC.

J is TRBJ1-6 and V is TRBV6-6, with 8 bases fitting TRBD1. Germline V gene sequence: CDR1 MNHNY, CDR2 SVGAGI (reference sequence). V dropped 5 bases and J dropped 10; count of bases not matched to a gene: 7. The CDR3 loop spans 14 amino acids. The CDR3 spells CASSPGTGQSPLHF. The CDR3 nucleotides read TGTGCCAGCAGTCCCGGGACAGGCCAATCACCCCTCCACTTT.

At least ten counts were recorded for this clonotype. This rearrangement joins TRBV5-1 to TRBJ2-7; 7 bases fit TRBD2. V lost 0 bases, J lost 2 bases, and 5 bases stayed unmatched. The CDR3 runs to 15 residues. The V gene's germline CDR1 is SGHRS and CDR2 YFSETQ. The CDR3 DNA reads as TGCGCCAGCAGCTTGGGTTCTAGCGGCACCTACGAGCAGTACTTC. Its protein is CASSLGSSGTYEQYF.

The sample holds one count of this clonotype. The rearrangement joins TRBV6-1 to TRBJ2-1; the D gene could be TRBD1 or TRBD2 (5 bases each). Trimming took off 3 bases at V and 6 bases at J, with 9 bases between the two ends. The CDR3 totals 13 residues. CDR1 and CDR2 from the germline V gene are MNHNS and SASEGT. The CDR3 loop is CASSDWGPNEQFF. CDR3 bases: TGTGCCAGCAGTGATTGGGGACCCAATGAGCAGTTCTTC.

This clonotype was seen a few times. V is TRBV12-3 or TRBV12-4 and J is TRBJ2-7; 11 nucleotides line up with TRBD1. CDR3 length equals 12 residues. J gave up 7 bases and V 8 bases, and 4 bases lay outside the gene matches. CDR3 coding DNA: TGTGCCAGCGGACAGGGGGCGCGAGAGCAGTACTTC. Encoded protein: CASGQGAREQYF.